In this sample, the clone carrying this T cell receptor beta chain turned up many times. Its antigen is unidentified. The CDR3 totals 15 residues. Trimming shortened V by 0 bases and J by 5 bases, and 15 bases separated the two germline ends. Germline CDR1 is SGDLS and CDR2 is YYNGEE. A single record per CDR3 protein comes from TCRdb applying MiXCR to the 5' RACE reads. The table shows roughly 67,000 distinct CDR3 sequences, with approximately 10% occurring only once. The sample comes from a study of early T cells in non-severe SARS-CoV-2 infection. Study-wide background: Chains from this unsorted whole-blood bulk RNA could not be paired. Study outcomes and limitations: Anti-spike CD8 specificities were favored by VDJdb matching, whose results missed private and CD4 specificities.

The specimen sequenced was whole blood. The TCR comes from an adult who was a healthcare worker with PCR-confirmed SARS-CoV-2 infection or an uninfected control (not recorded which). The chain recombines TRBV9 with TRBJ2-7, with D hard to call. CDR3 sequence reads: CASSVGVGSSHEQYF. CDR3 sequence (DNA): TGTGCCAGCAGCGTAGGTGTGGGAAGCAGCCACGAGCAGTACTTC.